Described below is a single TCR beta chain sequence and its context. The data were obtained in a study of blood T cell repertoires in COVID-19. Looking at the study overall: Sample material is recorded as cDNA or gDNA derived from T cells, B-cell-depleted T cells, or PBMCs.

In the original analysis: Reference gene primer amplification gave nucleated cell count estimates. Here immunoSEQ multiplex PCR was the method, and the copy in TCRdb shows in-frame clones only, minus some. V and J calls and clone size come straight from that table; D and trimming were deduced from the DNA. The repertoire has about 200,000 clones, around four fifths of them found once; the top ten carry roughly 5.3%. This CDR3 contains 14 residues. Trimming pared 1 base from V and 6 bases from J, leaving 9 bases between. Per the germline V gene, CDR1 is MNHNS and CDR2 is SASEGT. V is TRBV6-1 and J is TRBJ2-2, with a weak D call TRBD2 (6 bases). The TCR comes from a woman aged 70-85 years with active or convalescent COVID-19. The sequenced sample was peripheral blood. The CDR3 DNA sequence: TGTGCCAGCAGTGAAGGTGGACTATCCGGGGAGCTGTTTTTT. Protein sequence: CASSEGGLSGELFF.